This TCR beta chain emerged from a study of blood T cells in healthy people across ages. Overall study context: Through template switching, about one barcoded beta molecule was captured per two T cells, as measured in model experiments. Study findings and constraints: Age showed a roughly linear inverse relationship with TCR beta diversity per million T cells. Researchers deemed the diversity estimates from one million T cells underestimates. Using unsorted PBMCs precluded a conclusive naive versus antigen-experienced comparison.

For this clonotype: Its target is unknown.

V was trimmed by 4 bases and J by 11 bases, leaving 12 bases between them. The V gene's germline CDR1 is MNHEY and CDR2 SVGAGI. This CDR3 comprises 11 residues. Primers used in a second PCR of about 7 to 11 cycles were a sample-barcoded 5' primer and a J-beta primer mix. MiXCR was run by TCRdb on the 5' RACE reads, yielding one entry per CDR3 protein. Of approximately 1.5 million distinct CDR3 sequences detected, approximately 43% appear once; the ten largest clones hold about 4%. The receptor's source is a young woman in good health. The gene calls are TRBV6-5 and TRBJ2-7; D ambiguous. The sequenced material came from blood. The CDR3 here is CASSSGPKKYF. The CDR3 DNA follows: TGTGCCAGCAGTTCCGGACCTAAGAAGTACTTC.